The clone carrying this TCR beta chain occurred many times. Its antigen is currently unknown. Unique molecular identifiers were affixed to discrete cDNA molecules within the library. Source study methods: Counts of TCRs in each sample centred on a median of approximately 96,000 and extended from around 25,000 to 690,000. TCRdb re-called the reads through MiXCR, storing one row per CDR3 protein. The V and J calls reflect TCRdb's pipeline rather than the authors' work. Of about 120,000 distinct CDR3 sequences listed, more than 8.5% are singletons. The junction had 4 bases not matched to a gene; V was cut back by 4 bases and J by 6 bases. Per germline, CDR1 KGHDR and CDR2 SFDVKD. This CDR3 contains 15 residues. This specimen comes from a study of human T cells and chemical hapten exposure. The wider study: It was small differences in pooled library volume that mainly caused per-sample TCR yields to vary.

Study-level points and caveats: No change in TCRs above 1 in 1000 frequency was produced by DPC sensitization.

From whole blood left unfractionated, total RNA was extracted. The chain employs TRBV24-1 and TRBJ2-1, with 11 bases that match TRBD1. Specimen: whole blood. The TCR was taken from a human donor in good health. Some clones in this sample may be carry-over from other donors' samples. CDR3 sequence: CATSDRTGGFNEQFF. CDR3 DNA sequence: TGTGCCACCAGTGACAGGACAGGGGGCTTCAATGAGCAGTTCTTC.